Listed here is a single TCR beta chain. The antigen is not known. No conserved phenylalanine or tryptophan ends this CDR3, so it is likely a read error. No DNA is shown, since the ends of the CDR3 on it are uncertain; the CDR3 is the one TCRdb lists. The CDR3 spans 16 amino acids, including both terminal residues. The germline CDR1 and CDR2 sequences are LNHDA and SQIVND (reference sequence). The data were taken from a study of STAT3 mutations in large granular lymphocyte leukemia. Study-level points and caveats: Every T-cell large granular lymphocyte leukemia patient had at least one immunodominant TCR beta clonotype.

The method was immunoSEQ multiplex PCR; TCRdb's version includes in-frame clones alone and lacks a portion of them. The sample table sets out about 2,600 clones. The receptor comes from a human donor with T large granular lymphocyte leukemia. The donor label of this sample is uncertain. Some clones in this sample may be carry-over from other donors' samples. This chain joins TRBV19 and TRBJ1-5; the table's D call, TRBD1, has no DNA check behind it. The sample was PBMCs. CDR3 sequence reads: CASSDPGTPVWTGDQP.